This T cell receptor beta chain was identified in a study of T cell responses to AZD1222 COVID-19 vaccine. Whole-study results and caveats: A reported finding is that nearly half of spike-specific TCRs target unmutated variant regions. Spike was spanned by vaccine-associated CD4 TCRs, which were dominant at 160-218 and 743-854. At study baseline, merely about 6 AZD1222 recipients were seropositive.

Second-dose groups at about 4 or about 12 weeks were pooled. The CDR3 covers 15 residues. Germline V gene data show CDR1 as SEHNR and CDR2 as FQNEAQ (reference sequence). V was clipped by 1 base and J by 7 bases, with 17 bases between them. Regarding this clone: Its antigen is as yet unknown.

Some clones are missing from TCRdb's copy, which holds only in-frame ones; the method was immunoSEQ multiplex PCR. The profile shows approximately 200,000 clones, roughly 92% of them singletons. The genes are TRBV7-9 and TRBJ2-7; D unclear. The sample here was peripheral blood, taken 28 days after the second AZD1222 dose. This sequence was found in an adult who received the AZD1222 COVID-19 vaccine. In DNA form, the CDR3 reads TGTGCCAGCAGCTTAGACGTGGACCCATTATTTGAGCAGTACTTC. Translated, it gives CASSLDVDPLFEQYF.